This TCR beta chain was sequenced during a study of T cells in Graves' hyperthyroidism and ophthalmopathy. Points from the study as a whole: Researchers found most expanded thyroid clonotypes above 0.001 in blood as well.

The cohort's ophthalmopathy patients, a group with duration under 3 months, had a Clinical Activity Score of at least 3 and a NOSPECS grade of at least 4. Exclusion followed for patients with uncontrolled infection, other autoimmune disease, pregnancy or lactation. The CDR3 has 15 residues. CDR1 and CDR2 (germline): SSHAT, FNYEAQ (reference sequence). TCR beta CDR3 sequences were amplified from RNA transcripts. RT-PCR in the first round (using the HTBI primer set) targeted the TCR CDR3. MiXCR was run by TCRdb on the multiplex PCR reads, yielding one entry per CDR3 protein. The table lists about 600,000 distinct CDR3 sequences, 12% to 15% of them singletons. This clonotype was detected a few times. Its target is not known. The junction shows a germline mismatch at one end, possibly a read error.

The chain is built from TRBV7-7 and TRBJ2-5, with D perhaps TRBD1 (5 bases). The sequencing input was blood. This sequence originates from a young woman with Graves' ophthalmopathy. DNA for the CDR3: TGTGCTAGCAGCGCCGGCCAGGGCGGCCAAGAGACCCAGTACTTC. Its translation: CASSAGQGGQETQYF. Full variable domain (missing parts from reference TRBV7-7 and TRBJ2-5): GAGVSQSPRYKVTKRGQDVTLRCDPISSHATLYWYQQALGQGPEFLTYFNYEAQPDKSGLPSDRFSAERPEGSISTLTIQRTEQRDSAMYRCASSAGQGGQETQYFGPGTRLLVL.